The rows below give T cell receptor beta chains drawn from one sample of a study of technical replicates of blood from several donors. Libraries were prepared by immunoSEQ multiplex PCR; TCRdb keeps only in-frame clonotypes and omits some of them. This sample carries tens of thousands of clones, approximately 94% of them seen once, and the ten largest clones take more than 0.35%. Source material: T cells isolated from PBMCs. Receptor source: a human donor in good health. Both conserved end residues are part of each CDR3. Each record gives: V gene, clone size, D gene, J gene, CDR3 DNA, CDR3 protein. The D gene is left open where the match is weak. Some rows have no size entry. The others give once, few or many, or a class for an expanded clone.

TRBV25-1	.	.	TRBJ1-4	TGTGCCAGCAGTGAAGTCGGGGTAGCTAATGAAAAACTGTTTTTT	CASSEVGVANEKLFF
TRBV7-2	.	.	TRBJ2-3	TGTGCCAGCAGCTTAGATGGAGGGAGCACAGATACGCAGTATTTT	CASSLDGGSTDTQYF
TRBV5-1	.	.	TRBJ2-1	TGCGCCAGCAGCTTCGAGGGGGAACCCTACAATGAGCAGTTCTTC	CASSFEGEPYNEQFF
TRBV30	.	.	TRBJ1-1	TGTGCCTGGAAAGACTTCCAGAACACTGAAGCTTTCTTT	CAWKDFQNTEAFF
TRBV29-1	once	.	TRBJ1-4	TGCAGCGTTGGTCAAAAGTACAGGGAGTCAATTGAAAAACTGTTTTTT	CSVGQKYRESIEKLFF
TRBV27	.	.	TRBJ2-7	TGTGCCAGCAGTTTCGGTAGGGGTTACGAGCAGTACTTC	CASSFGRGYEQYF
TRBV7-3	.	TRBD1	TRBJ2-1	TGTGCCAGCAGCTCGGGACAGGGCTATGAGCAGTTCTTC	CASSSGQGYEQFF
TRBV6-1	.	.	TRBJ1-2	TGTGCCAGCAGTGGGGACTTTTACACGGGGGGCTACACCTTC	CASSGDFYTGGYTF
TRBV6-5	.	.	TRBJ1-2	TGTGCCACCAGGTCTGCCAGGGTCGATGGCTACACCTTC	CATRSARVDGYTF
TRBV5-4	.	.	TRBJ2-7	TGTGCCAGCAGACCGGACTTAAACCCCTACGAGCAGTACTTC	CASRPDLNPYEQYF
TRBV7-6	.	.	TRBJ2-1	TGTGCCAGCAGCGTTCCCGAGGGAGTAGCTAATGAGCAGTTCTTC	CASSVPEGVANEQFF
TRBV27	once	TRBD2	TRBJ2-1	TGTGCCAGCAGTTCCCCCCTAGCGGAGGTTGCCATCGAGCAGTTCTTC	CASSSPLAEVAIEQFF
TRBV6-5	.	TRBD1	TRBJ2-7	TGTGCCAGCAGAACAGGGGGCCAGAACGAGCAGTACTTC	CASRTGGQNEQYF
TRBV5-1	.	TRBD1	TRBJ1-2	TGCGCCAGCAGCCATGACAGGGCCGATCCCTTCTTC	CASSHDRADPFF
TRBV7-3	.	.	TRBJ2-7	TGTGCCAGCTCGCTAAATAGGGGGTACGAGCAGTACTTC	CASSLNRGYEQYF
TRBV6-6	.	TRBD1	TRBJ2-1	TGTGCCAGCAGTTCCCGCGGACAGGCCTACAATGAGCAGTTCTTC	CASSSRGQAYNEQFF
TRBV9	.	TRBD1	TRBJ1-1	TGTGCCAGCAGCCTAGGACAGGGACGAACTGAAGCTTTCTTT	CASSLGQGRTEAFF